Listed here are 15 T cell receptor beta chains from one sample, sequenced in a study of T cell responses to AZD1222 COVID-19 vaccine. Profiled with immunoSEQ multiplex PCR; TCRdb holds only in-frame clones, not every one. The table has approximately 270,000 clones, almost 95% seen once. Sample: peripheral blood, taken 28 days after the second AZD1222 dose. All receptors come from an adult who received the AZD1222 COVID-19 vaccine.

The rearrangement joins TRBV5-1 to TRBJ2-7, with D perhaps being TRBD1 or TRBD2 (5 bases each). V was pared by 3 bases and J by 3 bases, with 13 bases between. The germline CDR1 and CDR2 sequences are SGHRS and YFSETQ. The CDR3 is 14 residues long. This chain's CDR3 is CASSSGTPDYEQYF. The DNA of the CDR3 is TGCGCCAGCAGCTCGGGGACGCCAGACTACGAGCAGTACTTC.

J is TRBJ2-1 and V is TRBV2; TRBD1 might be the D (6 bases). V was pared by 6 bases and J by 2 bases, with 20 bases between. Per the germline V gene, CDR1 is SNHLY and CDR2 is FYNNEI. There are 17 residues in the CDR3. The CDR3: CASRRTAISTTYNEQFF. DNA of the CDR3: TGTGCCAGCAGAAGGACAGCTATCTCTACGACCTACAATGAGCAGTTCTTC.

V is TRBV27 and J is TRBJ2-2, with TRBD2 identical over 10 bases. V lost 6 bases, J lost 6 bases, and 1 base stayed unmatched. The germline V gene has CDR1 MNHEY and CDR2 SMNVEV (reference sequence). This CDR3 region has 13 residues. The CDR3 bases are TGTGCCAGCAGGGGGACTAGCGCCGGGGAGCTGTTTTTT. This sequence encodes CASRGTSAGELFF.

The V and J genes are TRBV2 and TRBJ2-5, with D unclear. The germline gives CDR1 SNHLY, CDR2 FYNNEI. The V end was cut by 3 bases, the J end by 5 bases, with 4 bases between. This CDR3 comprises 11 residues. CDR3 region: CASSEVETQYF. CDR3 nucleotide sequence: TGTGCCAGCAGTGAGGTGGAGACCCAGTACTTC.

The rearrangement uses TRBV28 and TRBJ1-1, with D possibly matching TRBD1 (6 bases). Trimming took off 7 bases at V and 12 bases at J, with 18 bases between the two ends. There are 12 residues in the CDR3. Germline CDR1 and CDR2: MDHEN and SYDVKM. The chain's CDR3 is CASILDGTSTFF. The CDR3 coding sequence is TGTGCCAGCATCCTAGACGGGACATCAACTTTCTTT.

The chain combines TRBV6-5 with TRBJ1-2; no clear D. Trimming removed 7 bases from V and 8 bases from J, with 23 bases in between. Germline V lookup: CDR1 MNHEY, CDR2 SVGAGI. The CDR3 runs 15 residues. Here the CDR3 DNA reads TGTGCCAGCACTCTAACGGGTGGGCTAAGTGGGGGCTACACCTTC. Its translation is CASTLTGGLSGGYTF.

This rearrangement joins TRBV6-2 or TRBV6-3 to TRBJ1-5, with unresolved D. V was cut by 5 bases and J by 3 bases, with 14 bases left in between. The CDR3 contains 15 residues. From germline, CDR1 is MNHEY and CDR2 SVGEGT. The CDR3 region has the DNA TGTGCCAGCAGTACGGCCTCCCGGTTCAATCAGCCCCAGCATTTT. It yields the protein CASSTASRFNQPQHF.

Notes on this clone: The sample contains more than one DNA sequence encoding this CDR3. The rearrangement joins TRBV6-5 to TRBJ2-5; D is ambiguous. This CDR3 comprises 14 residues. Trimming shortened V by 0 bases and J by 5 bases, and 10 bases separated the two germline ends. Germline values: CDR1 MNHEY, CDR2 SVGAGI. For the CDR3, the DNA is TGTGCCAGCAGTTACTCTGGCCGCCAGGAGACCCAGTACTTC. It specifies CASSYSGRQETQYF.

V gene TRBV11-3 combines with J gene TRBJ1-1, with D hard to call. The CDR3 consists of 13 residues. The V and J ends lost 5 bases and 1 base respectively, with 8 bases between them. Germline values: CDR1 SGHNT, CDR2 YENEEA. The CDR3 protein is CASSQETNTEAFF. The CDR3 region has the DNA TGTGCCAGCAGCCAAGAGACGAACACTGAAGCTTTCTTT.

About this clone: Other nucleotide sequences in the sample specify the same CDR3. The rearrangement links TRBV12-3 or TRBV12-4 to TRBJ2-1; D is uncertain. The V gene lost 5 bases and the J gene lost 0 bases, with 5 bases spanning the gap. The CDR3 totals 13 residues. CDR3 nucleotide sequence: TGTGCCAGCAGTCTGGCCTCCTACAATGAGCAGTTCTTC. This translates into CASSLASYNEQFF.

The J gene is TRBJ2-2, the V gene TRBV9; 8 positions match TRBD2. In germline, CDR1 is SGDLS, CDR2 YYNGEE. This CDR3 has 15 amino acids. Trimming at V came to 6 bases and at J to 9 bases, leaving 13 bases not matched to a gene. CDR3 sequence reads: CASNPSGSVYRELFF. The CDR3 nucleotides are TGTGCCAGCAACCCAAGCGGGAGTGTATACCGGGAGCTGTTTTTT.

CDR3 DNA: TGTGCCAGCAGTCCACCGGGACTAGCGGCGAATGAGCAGTTCTTC. Amino acids: CASSPPGLAANEQFF. The V gene is TRBV28, the J gene TRBJ2-1, with 11 bases that match TRBD2. V shed 5 bases, J shed 7 bases, and the junction held 7 bases outside the gene matches. This CDR3 spans 15 amino acids. In germline, CDR1 is MDHEN, CDR2 SYDVKM. Based on the CDR3 plus reference TRBV28 and TRBJ2-1, the full variable domain is DVKVTQSSRYLVKRTGEKVFLECVQDMDHENMFWYRQDPGLGLRLIYFSYDVKMKEKGDIPEGYSVSREKKERFSLILESASTNQTSMYLCASSPPGLAANEQFFGPGTRLTVL.

This chain uses TRBV7-9 with TRBJ2-1, with TRBD2 matching over 12 bases. Germline loops: CDR1 SEHNR, CDR2 FQNEAQ (reference sequence). V lost 4 bases to trimming and J lost 5 bases; unmatched junction nucleotides: 6. The CDR3 is made up of 16 amino acids. CDR3 loop: CASSSRTSGVDNEQFF. CDR3 DNA: TGTGCCAGCAGCTCGAGGACTAGCGGGGTTGACAATGAGCAGTTCTTC.

This clone showed up just a few times. J is TRBJ1-6 and V is TRBV5-5; D is unresolved. This CDR3 region has 15 residues. Trimming took off 0 bases at V and 7 bases at J, with 11 bases between the two ends. Germline V gene data show CDR1 as SGHKS and CDR2 as YYEKEE (reference sequence). The CDR3 DNA is TGTGCCAGCAGCTTGGAGGTGACTTTCAATTCACCCCTCCACTTT. Protein: CASSLEVTFNSPLHF. The whole variable domain, remainder taken from reference TRBV5-5 and TRBJ1-6, is DAGVTQSPTHLIKTRGQQVTLRCSPISGHKSVSWYQQVLGQGPQFIFQYYEKEERGRGNFPDRFSARQFPNYSSELNVNALLLGDSALYLCASSLEVTFNSPLHFGNGTRLTVT.

This clone came up once. The V gene is TRBV3-1 (or the pseudogene TRBV3-2), the J gene TRBJ2-5; D is perhaps TRBD1 (5 bases). Trimming took 7 bases from V and 7 from J, leaving 13 bases between them. The germline CDR1 and CDR2 sequences are LGHDT and YNNKEL (reference sequence). There are 12 residues in the CDR3. The CDR3 DNA follows: TGTGCCAGCACCTGGGGCCAGGGGACCCAGTACTTC. This translates into CASTWGQGTQYF.